The rows below give T cell receptor beta chains drawn from one sample of a study of blood T cell repertoires in COVID-19. Here immunoSEQ multiplex PCR was the method, and the copy in TCRdb shows in-frame clones only, minus some. The profile shows tens of thousands of clones, roughly 90% of them singletons. Sample: peripheral blood. The receptors were gathered from a human donor in a cohort sampled during active COVID-19. CDR3s include the opening cysteine and the closing phenylalanine or tryptophan. D genes are given only for firm matches. Clone sizes are given selectively: once, few, many, or a class where the clone is expanded.

clone_size j_call v_call d_call cdr3_nt cdr3_aa
. TRBJ2-7 TRBV29-1 TRBD2 TGCAGCGTTGGCGGGGGTACTAGCGCGACCTACGAGCAGTACTTC CSVGGGTSATYEQYF
. TRBJ2-3 TRBV24-1 TRBD1 TGTGCCACCAGTGATAACCGGGACAGACGCACAGATACGCAGTATTTT CATSDNRDRRTDTQYF
. TRBJ1-4 TRBV6-5 TRBD1 TGTGCCAGCAGTTCATCCGGGACAGGGAATGAAAAACTGTTTTTT CASSSSGTGNEKLFF
. TRBJ2-3 TRBV30 TRBD2 TGTGCCCGCCAAAGGGGACTAGCGGGAGGGGCAGATACGCAGTATTTT CARQRGLAGGADTQYF
. TRBJ2-7 TRBV3-1/TRBV3-2 . TGTGCCAGCAGCCACCCAGGGGGGTACCCATACGAGCAGTACTTC CASSHPGGYPYEQYF
. TRBJ1-6 TRBV28 . TGTGCCAGCAGACTCTCCAGGTGGGGGCGCTTCGGTAATTCACCCCTCCACTTT CASRLSRWGRFGNSPLHF
. TRBJ2-7 TRBV28 TRBD2 TGTGCCAGCAGTTCAGCCGGGACTAGCGGGAGGGGGACCTACGAGCAGTACTTC CASSSAGTSGRGTYEQYF
once TRBJ1-1 TRBV18 . TGTGCCAGCTCACCACAAGGGGGTAACACTGAAGCTTTCTTT CASSPQGGNTEAFF
. TRBJ2-3 TRBV2 TRBD1 TGTGCCAGCAGTGAGTCTGGGACAGGGCTAGATACGCAGTATTTT CASSESGTGLDTQYF
. TRBJ2-2 TRBV5-1 TRBD2 TGCGCCAGCAGCTTGGTGGGCGGGAGCACCGGGGAGCTGTTTTTT CASSLVGGSTGELFF
. TRBJ1-1 TRBV7-2 TRBD1 TGTGCCAGCAGGAAGGGGACAGGGAGGGAAACTGAAGCTTTCTTT CASRKGTGRETEAFF
. TRBJ1-1 TRBV7-2 . TGTGCCAGCAGCTTAGCCCCCCGTAGGAACACTGAAGCTTTCTTT CASSLAPRRNTEAFF
. TRBJ2-1 TRBV5-1 TRBD2 TGCGCCAGCAGCTGGACCCTAGCGGGGGGCTACAATGAGCAGTTCTTC CASSWTLAGGYNEQFF
. TRBJ2-3 TRBV7-9 . TGTGCCAGCAGCCGAGACAGTTACCGCACAGATACGCAGTATTTT CASSRDSYRTDTQYF
. TRBJ1-3 TRBV7-9 . TGTGCCAGCAGCTTAGGTTCCAGTCGCTCTGGAAACACCATATATTTT CASSLGSSRSGNTIYF
. TRBJ1-6 TRBV5-4 TRBD1 TGTGCCAGCAGCACGGGGACAGGGTCAGGTTCACCCCTCCACTTT CASSTGTGSGSPLHF
. TRBJ1-1 TRBV11-2 . TGTGCCAGCAGCTTAGGGCAGGGCTGGATCACTGAAGCTTTCTTT CASSLGQGWITEAFF
. TRBJ1-4 TRBV2 . TGTGCCAGCAGTGCGTTCCTAATTGCAACTAATGAAAAACTGTTTTTT CASSAFLIATNEKLFF
. TRBJ1-1 TRBV5-4 TRBD1 TGTGCCAGCAGCCCGGGACAGGGGCGAGACACTGAAGCTTTCTTT CASSPGQGRDTEAFF
. TRBJ2-1 TRBV11-3 TRBD2 TGTGCCAGCAGCTTATCTGGGACTAGCGTAAGTAATGAGCAGTTCTTC CASSLSGTSVSNEQFF
once TRBJ2-5 TRBV7-2 . TGTGCCAGCAGCAAAGTACCTCAGCGGGAGACCCAGTACTTC CASSKVPQRETQYF
few TRBJ1-5 TRBV4-1 TRBD1 TGCGCCAGCAGCCAAGTAACGGCAGGGGGCCAGCCCCAGCATTTT CASSQVTAGGQPQHF
. TRBJ2-7 TRBV19 . TGTGCCAGTAATGGAGGGGGCGTCTACTACGAGCAGTACTTC CASNGGGVYYEQYF
. TRBJ2-6 TRBV4-1 TRBD2 TGCGCCAGCAGCCAAGAGACTAGCGGGAGCAGGACTGGGGCCAACGTCCTGACTTTC CASSQETSGSRTGANVLTF
. TRBJ1-4 TRBV29-1 . TGCAGCGCTACGCACAGTAATGAAAAACTGTTTTTT CSATHSNEKLFF
. TRBJ1-1 TRBV3-1/TRBV3-2 . TGTGCCAGCAGCCATGGCAGGGGGAACACTGAAGCTTTCTTT CASSHGRGNTEAFF
. TRBJ2-5 TRBV3-1/TRBV3-2 TRBD2 TGTGCCAGCAGCCAAGCGGGGGGGAGGGAGACCCAGTACTTC CASSQAGGRETQYF
once TRBJ1-5 TRBV10-3 TRBD1 TGTGCCATCAGTAAGACAGGGGGCGGCAATCAGCCCCAGCATTTT CAISKTGGGNQPQHF
. TRBJ2-5 TRBV6-5 TRBD2 TGTGCCAGCAACAGATGGGGGGGGGAAGGGACCCAGTACTTC CASNRWGGEGTQYF
. TRBJ2-5 TRBV10-3 TRBD2 TGTGCCATCAGTTTAGCGCCCGGGGGGGAGACCCAGTACTTC CAISLAPGGETQYF
. TRBJ2-3 TRBV25-1 TRBD2 TGTGCCAGCAGTGAATTGACTAGCGGGGGTCGGGATACGCAGTATTTT CASSELTSGGRDTQYF
few TRBJ2-7 TRBV15 . TGTGCCACCAGCAAAACAGGGAGTGGGACCTACGAGCAGTACTTC CATSKTGSGTYEQYF
. TRBJ2-1 TRBV4-1 TRBD2 TGCGCCAGCAGCCAAGGACCTCGCGGGAGGTCATACAATGAGCAGTTCTTC CASSQGPRGRSYNEQFF
once TRBJ1-1 TRBV5-1 . TGCGCCAGCAGCTTGGCGGGGAACACTGAAGCTTTCTTT CASSLAGNTEAFF
. TRBJ1-1 TRBV9 . TGTGCCAGCAGCGCCGACATGCCTGAAGCTTTCTTT CASSADMPEAFF
once TRBJ2-1 TRBV7-2 TRBD1 TGTGCCAGCAGTTTAGGGGGACAGGAGTACAATGAGCAGTTCTTC CASSLGGQEYNEQFF
. TRBJ2-7 TRBV10-3 TRBD1 TGTGCCATCGGTTCGGGGACAGGGGTCTACGAGCAGTACTTC CAIGSGTGVYEQYF
. TRBJ2-3 TRBV9 TRBD1 TGTGCCAGCAGCGTAGACGGACAGGGGCACGTGGATACGCAGTATTTT CASSVDGQGHVDTQYF
. TRBJ2-3 TRBV7-8 . TGTGCCAGCAGCCCCGGAGGGTACGACTCGGATACGCAGTATTTT CASSPGGYDSDTQYF
. TRBJ1-4 TRBV30 . TGTGCCTGGAGTTCCGGGAATAATGAAAAACTGTTTTTT CAWSSGNNEKLFF
. TRBJ2-1 TRBV11-2 TRBD2 TGTGCCAGCAGCAGAGGCGGGAGCCCTCCCAATGAGCAGTTCTTC CASSRGGSPPNEQFF
. TRBJ2-5 TRBV11-3 TRBD1 TGTGCCAGCAGCTCGGGACAGGGGAGGAAGGAGACCCAGTACTTC CASSSGQGRKETQYF
. TRBJ2-3 TRBV4-1 TRBD2 TGCGCCAGCAGCCAGCCTAGCGGGGCCACAGATACGCAGTATTTT CASSQPSGATDTQYF
. TRBJ2-3 TRBV11-3 TRBD1 TGTGCCAGCAGCTCGGACAGGTCTAGCACAGATACGCAGTATTTT CASSSDRSSTDTQYF
. TRBJ2-1 TRBV29-1 . TGCAGCGTTGGGGGAGGTATCACCTACAATGAGCAGTTCTTC CSVGGGITYNEQFF
. TRBJ2-3 TRBV5-1 TRBD2 TGCGCCAGCAGCTTGGACCCGGGGGCGGGAGGAGATACGCAGTATTTT CASSLDPGAGGDTQYF
. TRBJ1-6 TRBV29-1 TRBD1 TGCAGCGTTGGACAGGGGACCTATAATTCACCCCTCCACTTT CSVGQGTYNSPLHF
. TRBJ2-1 TRBV2 . TGTGCCAGCGGCTCCAGCTCCTACAATGAGCAGTTCTTC CASGSSSYNEQFF
. TRBJ2-1 TRBV27 . TGTGCCAGCAGTTCCCCAGGGGAGATTTACAATGAGCAGTTCTTC CASSSPGEIYNEQFF
. TRBJ2-7 TRBV10-2 TRBD2 TGCGCCAGCAGTAAAACCGGGATCGGGGGGGACGAGCAGTACTTC CASSKTGIGGDEQYF
few TRBJ2-1 TRBV27 . TGTGCCAGCAGCCTTTACAATGAGCAGTTCTTC CASSLYNEQFF
. TRBJ1-3 TRBV28 TRBD1 TGTGCCAGACCTCGGACAGGGGGCGGGAACACCATATATTTT CARPRTGGGNTIYF
. TRBJ2-5 TRBV5-1 . TGCGCCAGCAGCCCGTCGGTCGGAAACAGGGTTGGGGAGACCCAGTACTTC CASSPSVGNRVGETQYF
. TRBJ2-3 TRBV29-1 . TGCAGCGTTGTATTCACAGATACGCAGTATTTT CSVVFTDTQYF
. TRBJ1-4 TRBV11-2 TRBD1 TGTGCCAGCAGCCAGTCGGGACAGCCAAATGAAAAACTGTTTTTT CASSQSGQPNEKLFF
. TRBJ1-1 TRBV10-3 . TGTGCCATCAGTGCCCCCCTACAGGGGAACACTGAAGCTTTCTTT CAISAPLQGNTEAFF
. TRBJ2-2 TRBV27 . TGTGCCAGCGGCCGGGGGACCGGGGAGCTGTTTTTT CASGRGTGELFF
. TRBJ1-1 TRBV29-1 . TGCAGCGCTCGGGAGGGTCAGGGCCGGGCCTCAGAAGCTTTCTTT CSAREGQGRASEAFF
few TRBJ1-1 TRBV11-2 TRBD1 TGTGCCAGCAGCTCACGACAGGGCGGTGAAGCTTTCTTT CASSSRQGGEAFF